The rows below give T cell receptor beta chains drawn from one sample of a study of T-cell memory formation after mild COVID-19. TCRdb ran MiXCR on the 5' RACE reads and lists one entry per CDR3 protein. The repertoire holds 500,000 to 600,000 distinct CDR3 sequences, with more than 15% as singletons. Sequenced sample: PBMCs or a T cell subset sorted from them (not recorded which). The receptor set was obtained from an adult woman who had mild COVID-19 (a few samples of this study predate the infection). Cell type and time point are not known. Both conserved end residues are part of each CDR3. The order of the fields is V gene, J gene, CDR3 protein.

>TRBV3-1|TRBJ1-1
CASSPSGLTEAFF
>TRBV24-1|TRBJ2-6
CATSDSHSGANVLTF
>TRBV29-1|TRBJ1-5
CSVLQGGNQPQHF
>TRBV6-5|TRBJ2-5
CASSYSGLAGGPWQETQYF
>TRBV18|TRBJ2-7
CASSPEVSYEQYF
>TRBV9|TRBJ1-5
CASSPAGTGVQPQHF
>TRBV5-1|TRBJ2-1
CASSPGTTYNEQFF
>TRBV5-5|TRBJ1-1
CASSLASGSGTEAFF
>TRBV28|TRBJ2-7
CASRGAGLLDEQYF
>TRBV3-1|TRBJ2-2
CASSPLKWRLNFAGELFF
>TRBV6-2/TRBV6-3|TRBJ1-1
CASSSRGRNTEAFF
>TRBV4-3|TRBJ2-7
CASSQETVAGLYEQYF
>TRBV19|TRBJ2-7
CASSPQTGDRAYEQYF
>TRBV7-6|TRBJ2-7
CASSRGGGTYEQYF
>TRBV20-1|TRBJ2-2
CSASGGNAGELFF
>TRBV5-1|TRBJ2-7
CASSLLGLAGDEQYF
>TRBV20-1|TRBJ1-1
CSAIPPGTVTEAFF
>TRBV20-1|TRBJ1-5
CSARDRGIYSNQPQHF
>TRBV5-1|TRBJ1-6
CASSLETDYNSPLHF
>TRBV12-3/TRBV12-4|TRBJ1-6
CASSYSYSSYNSPLHF
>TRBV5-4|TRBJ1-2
CASSPTDNYGYTF
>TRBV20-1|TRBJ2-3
CSASEAGGTDTQYF
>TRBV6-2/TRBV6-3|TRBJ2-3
CASSYSPGGPQYF
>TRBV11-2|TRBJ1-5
CASSLDPGGNPQHF
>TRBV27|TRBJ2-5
CASSTLLGYQETQYF
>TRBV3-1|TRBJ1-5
CASSLGRGSPQHF
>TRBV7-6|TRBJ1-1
CASSPGQTNTEAFF
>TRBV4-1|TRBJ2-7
CASSQDPGGAYEQYF
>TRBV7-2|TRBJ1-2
CASSLVLWGGRNYGYTF
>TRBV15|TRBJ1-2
CATSRDGTAGGYTF
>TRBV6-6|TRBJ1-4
CASRRTGGNEKLFF
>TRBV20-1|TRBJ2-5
CSAGDRAKDLEETQYF
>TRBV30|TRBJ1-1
CAGILREAFF
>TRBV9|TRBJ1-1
CASSVTPLREGYTEAFF
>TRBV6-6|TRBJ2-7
CASSPGTIGQYF
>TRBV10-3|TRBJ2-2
CAISESGMASGELFF
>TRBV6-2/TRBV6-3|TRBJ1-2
CASRTDVLGGYTF
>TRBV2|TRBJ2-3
CASSYVIAGDGTDTQYF
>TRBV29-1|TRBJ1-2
CSVEGDGGYTF
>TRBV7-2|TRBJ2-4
CASSRRGRGDIQYF
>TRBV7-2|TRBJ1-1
CASSRRTGGRNTEAFF
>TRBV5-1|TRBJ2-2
CASRGEGAGELFF
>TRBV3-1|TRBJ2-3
CASSPFAAGGLTDTQYF
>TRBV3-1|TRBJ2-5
CASNQEQGALRETQYF
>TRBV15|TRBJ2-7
CATSRLPSGSPFEQYF
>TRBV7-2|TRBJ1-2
CASSLPYRNGYTF
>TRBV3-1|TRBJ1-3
CASSRQGGGNTIYF
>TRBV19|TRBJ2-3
CASSSPLGGGGTDTQYF
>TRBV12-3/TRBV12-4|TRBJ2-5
CASTPNQETQYF
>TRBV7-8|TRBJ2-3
CASSFGPGTDTQYF
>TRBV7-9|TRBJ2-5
CASSLSRSGKETQYF
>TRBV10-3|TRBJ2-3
CAISEGHTDTQYF
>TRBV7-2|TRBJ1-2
CASSFDRANYGYTF